Each of the 5 T cell receptor beta chains below was sequenced from the same sample in a study of shared clonotypes between healthy human individuals. Only in-frame clones appear in the TCRdb table, and some are missing; sequencing was by immunoSEQ multiplex PCR. This sample has about 640,000 clones, with about two thirds found just once. The sequenced sample consisted of memory CD4+ T cells sorted from blood. Noted subset: CD45RA-negative fraction. All receptors derive from a woman in her twenties or thirties in good health.

The chain employs TRBV10-3 and TRBJ2-3, with 13 positions matching TRBD2. The CDR3 totals 16 residues. CDR1 is ENHRY, CDR2 SYGVKD, per germline. V shed 4 bases and J 2 bases; nucleotides not matched to a gene: 3. DNA for the CDR3: TGTGCCATCAGTGCTGGGACTAGCGGGGCCACAGATACGCAGTATTTT. Residues: CAISAGTSGATDTQYF.

The V gene is TRBV11-2, the J gene TRBJ2-5; the D is unclear. Germline V lookup: CDR1 SGHAT, CDR2 FQNNGV. The V and J ends lost 5 bases and 6 bases respectively, with 16 bases between them. The CDR3 is 14 amino acids. The DNA for the CDR3 is TGTGCCAGCAGCAAAACCCGGCCCAGGCAGACCCAGTACTTC. Its protein is CASSKTRPRQTQYF.

The genes are TRBV5-4 and TRBJ2-1, with TRBD2 identical over 10 bases. The CDR3 covers 17 residues. Per germline, CDR1 SGHNT and CDR2 YYREEE (reference sequence). Losses at the gene ends were 4 bases for V and 9 bases for J; bases not matched to a gene: 16. In DNA, the CDR3 is TGTGCCAGCAGCATAACTAGCGGGACCTTCGCTCGGGGTGAGCAGTTCTTC. Its protein product is CASSITSGTFARGEQFF. The entire variable domain, with the rest obtained from reference TRBV5-4 and TRBJ2-1, is as follows: ETGVTQSPTHLIKTRGQQVTLRCSSQSGHNTVSWYQQALGQGPQFIFQYYREEENGRGNFPPRFSGLQFPNYSSELNVNALELDDSALYLCASSITSGTFARGEQFFGPGTRLTVL.

The CDR3 DNA is TGTGCCAGCAGTTACTCGATTGAAGGGGGTAATGAAAAACTGTTTTTT. Translation gives CASSYSIEGGNEKLFF. The chain employs TRBV6-5 and TRBJ1-4, with D perhaps TRBD1 (6 bases). The CDR3 has 16 amino acids. The germline V and J ends were trimmed by 0 bases and 4 bases, with 12 bases remaining between them. The germline V gene encodes CDR1 MNHEY and CDR2 SVGAGI.

The J gene is TRBJ2-2, the V gene TRBV5-1; 8 bases fit TRBD1. Germline-derived CDR1 and CDR2 are SGHRS and YFSETQ. The CDR3 is 15 residues long. J gave up 4 bases and V 3 bases, and 5 bases lay outside the gene matches. This CDR3 is CASSWGQEFTGELFF. CDR3 DNA: TGCGCCAGCAGCTGGGGACAGGAGTTCACCGGGGAGCTGTTTTTT.